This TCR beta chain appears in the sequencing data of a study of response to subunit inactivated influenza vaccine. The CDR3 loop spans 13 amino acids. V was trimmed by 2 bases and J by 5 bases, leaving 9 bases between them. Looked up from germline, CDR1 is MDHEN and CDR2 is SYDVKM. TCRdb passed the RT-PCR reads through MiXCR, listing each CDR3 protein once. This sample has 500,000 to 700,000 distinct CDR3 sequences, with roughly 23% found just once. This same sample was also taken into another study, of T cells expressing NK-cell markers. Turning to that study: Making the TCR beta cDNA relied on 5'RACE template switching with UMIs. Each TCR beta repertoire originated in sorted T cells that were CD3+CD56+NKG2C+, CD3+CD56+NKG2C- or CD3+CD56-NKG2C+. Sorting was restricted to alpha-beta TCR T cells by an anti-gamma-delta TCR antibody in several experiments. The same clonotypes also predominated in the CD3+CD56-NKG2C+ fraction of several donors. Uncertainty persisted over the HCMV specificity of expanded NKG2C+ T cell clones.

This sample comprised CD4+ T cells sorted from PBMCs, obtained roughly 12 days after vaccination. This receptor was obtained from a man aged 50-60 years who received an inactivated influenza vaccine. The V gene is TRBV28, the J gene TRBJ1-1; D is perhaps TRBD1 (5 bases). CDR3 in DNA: TGTGCCAGCAGTTTAGAGGGGCGGACTGAAGCTTTCTTT. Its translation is CASSLEGRTEAFF.